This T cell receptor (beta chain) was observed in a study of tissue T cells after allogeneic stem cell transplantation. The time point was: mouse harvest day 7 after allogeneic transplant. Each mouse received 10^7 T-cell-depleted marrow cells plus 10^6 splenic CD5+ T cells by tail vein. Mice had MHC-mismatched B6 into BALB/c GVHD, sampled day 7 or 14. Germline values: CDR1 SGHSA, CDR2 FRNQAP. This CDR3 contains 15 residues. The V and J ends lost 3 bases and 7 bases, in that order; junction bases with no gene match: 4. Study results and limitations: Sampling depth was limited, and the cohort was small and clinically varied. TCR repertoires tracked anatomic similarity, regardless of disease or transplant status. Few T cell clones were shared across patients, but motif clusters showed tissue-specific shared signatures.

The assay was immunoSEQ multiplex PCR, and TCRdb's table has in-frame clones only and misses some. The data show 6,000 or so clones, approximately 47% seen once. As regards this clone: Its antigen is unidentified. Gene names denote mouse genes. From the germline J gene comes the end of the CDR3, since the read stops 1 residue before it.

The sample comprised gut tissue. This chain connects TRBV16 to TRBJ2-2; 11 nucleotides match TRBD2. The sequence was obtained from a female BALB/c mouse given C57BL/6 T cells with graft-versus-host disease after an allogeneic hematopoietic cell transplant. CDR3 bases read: TGTGCAAGCAGCTTTACTGGGGGGGCGGGCGGGCAGCTCTAC. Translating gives CASSFTGGAGGQLY. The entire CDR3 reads CASSFTGGAGGQLYF.